The rows below give T cell receptor beta chains drawn from one sample of a study of blood T cell repertoires in COVID-19. Produced via immunoSEQ multiplex PCR; TCRdb's table is partial and in-frame only. The profile shows 120,000 or so clones, roughly 80% of them singletons. The material sequenced was peripheral blood. These receptor sequences come from a woman aged 60 to 75 with acute or convalescent COVID-19. The conserved cysteine and the conserved F or W are not part of the CDR3 here. Clone size, where shown, is once, few, many, or a class for clones that have expanded.

13,TRBV4-2,few,ASSPGLAGANGRY
12,TRBV11-3,-,ASSSGTGGGELF
11,TRBV5-6,-,ASSGAHPYGYT
14,TRBV7-2,-,ASSPPTSGGTKTQY
12,TRBV7-2,-,ASSLGGTQETQY
14,TRBV21-1,-,ASSGTRGDANEKLF
13,TRBV19,once,ASSIGTGGFLEQY
12,TRBV14,-,ASRTGTEGSPLH
13,TRBV7-2,once,ASSLDRYSTGELF
14,TRBV9,-,ASSVTGQGQLGEQY
13,TRBV6-5,-,ASSSREGPNSPLH
14,TRBV19,-,ASSMRTGRGFYEQY
11,TRBV23-1,-,ASRGGGNYGYT
10,TRBV6-2/TRBV6-3,-,ASSFLSNEQF
9,TRBV20-1,-,SADLGNIQY
12,TRBV25-1,-,ASARGWRTDTQY
11,TRBV10-3,-,AISEISYNEQF
16,TRBV13,-,ASSLELAASGGMDTQY
11,TRBV30,-,AVNRVLVEKLF
12,TRBV7-3,-,ASSLRGGNNEQF
13,TRBV14,few,ASSPIPTGPREQY
9,TRBV5-6,-,ASSLQGEQY
12,TRBV6-2/TRBV6-3,few,ASSYWADNSPLH
12,TRBV2,few,ASRWTGMNTEAF
10,TRBV7-9,-,ASSSLGNEQF
13,TRBV4-2,-,ASSQTGTGVWGYT